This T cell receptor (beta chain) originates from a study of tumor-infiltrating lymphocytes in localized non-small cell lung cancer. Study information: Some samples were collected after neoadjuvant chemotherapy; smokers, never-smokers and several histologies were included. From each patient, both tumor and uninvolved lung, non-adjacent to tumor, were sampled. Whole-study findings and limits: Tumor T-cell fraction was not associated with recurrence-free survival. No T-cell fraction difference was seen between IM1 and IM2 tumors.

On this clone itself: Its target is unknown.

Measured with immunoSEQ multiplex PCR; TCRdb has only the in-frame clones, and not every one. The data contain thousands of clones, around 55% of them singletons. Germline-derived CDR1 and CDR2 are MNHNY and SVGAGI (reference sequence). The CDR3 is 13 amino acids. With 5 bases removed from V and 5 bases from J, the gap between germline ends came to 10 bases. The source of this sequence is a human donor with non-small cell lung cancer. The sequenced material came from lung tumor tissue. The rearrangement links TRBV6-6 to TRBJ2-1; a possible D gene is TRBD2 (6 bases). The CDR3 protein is CASSRLGNNEQFF. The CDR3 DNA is TGTGCCAGCAGTCGACTAGGGAACAATGAGCAGTTCTTC.